In its sample, the clone carrying this TCR beta chain was seen a few times. Its antigen is currently unknown. The entry originates in a study of blood T cells in healthy people across ages. Ten milliliters of peripheral blood were drawn from each donor into EDTA-treated tubes. The total RNA that was extracted per sample amounted to at least 5 micrograms. CDR3 length: 12 amino acids. Trimming cost V 8 bases and J 6 bases, with 8 bases left between them. CDR1 and CDR2 from the germline V gene are MNHEY and SMNVEV (reference sequence). Study outcomes and limitations: Across samples, TCR beta diversity tracked strongly with naive T cell percentage.

Alongside a J-beta primer mix, a sample-barcoded 5' primer served in a second PCR lasting roughly 7 to 11 cycles. In TCRdb, the 5' RACE reads were re-called with MiXCR into one record per CDR3 protein. This table holds around 1,000,000 distinct CDR3 sequences, under 30% found once. This sample also belongs to another study, concerning T cells of mothers and their children. From that study: A few mothers and their six children, all healthy Caucasians, donated.

The source material was blood. The chain joins TRBV27 to TRBJ1-6; D unclear. This receptor was taken from a girl aged 2-10 years in good health. The CDR3 DNA reads as TGTGCCAGCGGAGAGTTTAATTCACCCCTCCACTTT. Translated, it gives CASGEFNSPLHF.